A selection of T cell receptor beta chains follows, all from one sample in a study of T cell responses to AZD1222 COVID-19 vaccine. Assay used: immunoSEQ multiplex PCR; TCRdb lists only in-frame clones, some missing. The sample has 180,000 or so clones; about 88% are singletons. The input for sequencing was peripheral blood, taken 28 days after the second AZD1222 dose. The receptors were gathered from an adult who received the AZD1222 COVID-19 vaccine. Both conserved end residues are part of each CDR3. The D gene is left open where the match is weak. Not all rows give a size; the values are once, few, many and, for expanded clones, a class.

v_gene,len,d_gene,j_gene,abundance,CDR3aa,CDR3nt
TRBV24-1,16,NA,TRBJ1-5,NA,CATSAPGDWRNQPQHF,TGTGCCACCAGTGCCCCAGGGGATTGGCGCAATCAGCCCCAGCATTTT
TRBV11-2,19,TRBD2,TRBJ2-1,NA,CASSPYPGLAGGSYNEQFF,TGTGCCAGCAGCCCTTACCCGGGACTAGCGGGAGGGTCCTACAATGAGCAGTTCTTC
TRBV9,14,NA,TRBJ2-1,NA,CASSVGVSYNEQFF,TGTGCCAGCAGCGTCGGAGTATCCTACAATGAGCAGTTCTTC
TRBV28,15,NA,TRBJ2-7,NA,CASSLPEGRGYEQYF,TGTGCCAGCAGTTTACCGGAGGGCCGGGGGTACGAGCAGTACTTC
TRBV7-8,16,TRBD1,TRBJ2-7,NA,CASSPRAGTGAYEQYF,TGTGCCAGCAGCCCCAGGGCCGGGACAGGGGCCTACGAGCAGTACTTC
TRBV7-9,15,TRBD2,TRBJ2-3,NA,CASSTGTPGGDTQYF,TGTGCCAGCAGCACCGGGACCCCGGGAGGAGATACGCAGTATTTT
TRBV6-5,11,NA,TRBJ2-7,NA,CATTTPHEQYF,TGTGCCACCACCACCCCCCACGAGCAGTACTTC
TRBV19,18,TRBD1,TRBJ1-1,NA,CASSIVGQGKYRNTEAFF,TGTGCCAGTAGTATCGTGGGACAGGGGAAATACAGGAACACTGAAGCTTTCTTT
TRBV28,14,NA,TRBJ2-7,NA,CATSGVPVRGEQYF,TGTGCCACCTCAGGGGTCCCCGTCAGGGGCGAGCAGTACTTC
TRBV6-5,14,NA,TRBJ1-4,once,CASSYSQGDEKLFF,TGTGCCAGCAGTTACTCGCAGGGTGATGAAAAACTGTTTTTT
TRBV6-1,13,NA,TRBJ2-5,NA,CASSYQDLETQYF,TGTGCCAGCAGTTATCAGGATTTGGAGACCCAGTACTTC
TRBV6-6,14,NA,TRBJ1-2,NA,CASSYSSPEDGYTF,TGTGCCAGCAGTTACTCGAGCCCGGAGGATGGCTACACCTTC
TRBV28,13,NA,TRBJ1-1,NA,CASTGAGNTEAFF,TGTGCCAGTACGGGGGCCGGGAACACTGAAGCTTTCTTT
TRBV7-2,15,TRBD2,TRBJ2-7,NA,CASSLESGSPYEQYF,TGTGCCAGCAGCTTAGAAAGCGGGAGCCCCTACGAGCAGTACTTC
TRBV6-5,14,NA,TRBJ1-2,NA,CASSYSQNFYGYTF,TGTGCCAGCAGTTACTCTCAGAACTTCTATGGCTACACCTTC
TRBV5-1,16,NA,TRBJ2-3,NA,CASSGSTGQRTDTQYF,TGCGCCAGCAGTGGGTCGACGGGTCAGCGCACAGATACGCAGTATTTT
TRBV2,12,NA,TRBJ2-5,NA,CASSAYSGAQYF,TGTGCCAGCAGTGCCTACTCTGGGGCCCAGTACTTC
TRBV6-5,14,TRBD2,TRBJ2-5,NA,CASSPGGMGETQYF,TGTGCCAGCAGCCCCGGGGGGATGGGGGAGACCCAGTACTTC
TRBV7-2,16,TRBD2,TRBJ2-2,NA,CASGSGSGQNTGELFF,TGTGCCAGCGGGAGCGGGAGTGGGCAGAACACCGGGGAGCTGTTTTTT
TRBV7-7,16,NA,TRBJ1-5,once,CASSPGPPGGNQPQHF,TGTGCTAGCAGCCCCGGACCGCCGGGGGGCAATCAGCCCCAGCATTTT
TRBV18,18,NA,TRBJ2-2,NA,CASSARTSGATNTGELFF,TGTGCCAGCTCAGCCCGAACGAGCGGAGCTACGAACACCGGGGAGCTGTTTTTT
TRBV7-2,13,NA,TRBJ1-5,NA,CASSLAKNQPQHF,TGTGCCAGCAGCTTAGCTAAAAATCAGCCCCAGCATTTT
TRBV28,14,NA,TRBJ1-3,NA,CASSLRARGNTIYF,TGTGCCAGCAGTTTAAGGGCGCGGGGAAACACCATATATTTT
TRBV30,15,NA,TRBJ1-5,NA,CAWGLRGGPNQPQHF,TGTGCCTGGGGTCTCCGTGGGGGGCCGAATCAGCCCCAGCATTTT
TRBV5-6,11,NA,TRBJ2-1,once,CASSSMGEQFF,TGTGCCAGCAGCTCGATGGGTGAGCAGTTCTTC
TRBV27,14,NA,TRBJ1-1,NA,CASSLLGGEGEAFF,TGTGCCAGCAGTTTATTGGGGGGCGAGGGTGAAGCTTTCTTT
TRBV5-8,14,NA,TRBJ1-2,NA,CASSRENRARGYTF,TGTGCCAGCAGCCGTGAAAACAGGGCACGTGGCTACACCTTC
TRBV30,12,TRBD2,TRBJ2-7,NA,CAWQSGTYEQYF,TGTGCCTGGCAAAGCGGGACCTACGAGCAGTACTTC
TRBV3-1/TRBV3-2,15,NA,TRBJ1-6,NA,CASSNRVGHNSPLHF,TGTGCCAGCAGCAACAGGGTAGGGCATAATTCACCCCTCCACTTT
TRBV21-1,17,NA,TRBJ2-7,NA,CASSKEVEAGATYEQYF,TGTGCCAGCAGCAAAGAAGTGGAAGCGGGAGCCACCTACGAGCAGTACTTC
TRBV28,13,NA,TRBJ1-3,NA,CASTDRSDNTIYF,TGTGCCAGCACCGACAGGTCGGATAACACCATATATTTT
TRBV7-2,14,NA,TRBJ2-3,NA,CASSTRDSTDTQYF,TGTGCCAGCAGCACCCGCGACAGCACAGATACGCAGTATTTT
TRBV7-6,13,NA,TRBJ2-1,NA,CASSLTQGREPFF,TGTGCCAGCAGCCTGACCCAAGGTCGCGAGCCGTTCTTC
TRBV7-2,12,TRBD1,TRBJ2-7,NA,CASSFSGGEQYF,TGTGCCAGCAGCTTTTCAGGGGGCGAGCAGTACTTC
TRBV11-2,15,NA,TRBJ2-3,once,CASSPRQISTDTQYF,TGTGCCAGCAGCCCGCGACAGATTAGCACAGATACGCAGTATTTT
TRBV6-5,16,TRBD1,TRBJ2-2,NA,CASSSQTGGRTGELFF,TGTGCCAGCAGTTCCCAGACAGGGGGACGGACCGGGGAGCTGTTTTTT
TRBV6-2/TRBV6-3,16,NA,TRBJ1-1,NA,CASSYYSSDLNTEAFF,TGTGCCAGCAGTTACTATAGTTCCGATTTGAACACTGAAGCTTTCTTT
TRBV7-8,14,NA,TRBJ2-1,NA,CASSLPGDYNEQFF,TGTGCCAGCAGCTTGCCGGGTGACTACAATGAGCAGTTCTTC
TRBV15,14,TRBD1,TRBJ1-2,NA,CATSRGDRDYGYTF,TGTGCCACCAGCAGGGGAGACAGGGACTATGGCTACACCTTC
TRBV27,15,TRBD1,TRBJ1-5,NA,CASSFNSQGFQPQHF,TGTGCCAGCAGTTTCAATTCACAGGGGTTCCAGCCCCAGCATTTT
TRBV28,14,NA,TRBJ1-4,NA,CASSSGHRDEKLFF,TGTGCCAGCAGTTCGGGACATCGGGATGAAAAACTGTTTTTT
TRBV19,15,NA,TRBJ2-1,once,CASATPSSGYNEQFF,TGTGCCAGTGCTACCCCCTCATCGGGGTACAATGAGCAGTTCTTC
TRBV14,15,NA,TRBJ1-1,NA,CASSHNRVMNTEAFF,TGTGCCAGCAGCCACAACAGGGTCATGAACACTGAAGCTTTCTTT
TRBV2,15,NA,TRBJ1-5,NA,CASSEARDAGQPQHF,TGTGCCAGCAGTGAAGCGCGGGACGCAGGTCAGCCCCAGCATTTT
TRBV28,22,TRBD2,TRBJ2-1,once,CASSLKSGTSGIWAEMYNEQFF,TGTGCCAGCAGTTTAAAATCCGGGACTAGCGGGATATGGGCAGAGATGTACAATGAGCAGTTCTTC